The T cell receptor beta chain described here comes from a study of beta chain features in type 1 diabetes. This clone was observed once. Reverse transcribing all isolated RNA meant expressed TCRB transcripts were sequenced. Sequenced naive, central memory and regulatory T cell samples produced an average of around 3.5 million reads. The data were produced by immunoSEQ multiplex PCR, yet TCRdb's version contains in-frame clones alone and is incomplete. The table shows about 350,000 clones, with roughly 21% occurring only once. The trim removed 3 bases at V and 0 bases at J, leaving 9 bases unmatched. Per germline, CDR1 SGHNT and CDR2 YYREEE (reference sequence). The CDR3 length is 18 residues.

V usage is TRBV5-4 and J usage is TRBJ2-2, with TRBD1 matching over 9 bases. The clonotype originates from a woman in her late teens or twenties in good health. Material for sequencing was naive CD4+ T cells from blood. The CDR3 reads CASSSDRDRVSNTGELFF. In DNA, the CDR3 is TGTGCCAGCAGCTCCGACCGGGACAGGGTTTCGAACACCGGGGAGCTGTTTTTT.